Listed here are 5 T cell receptor beta chains from one sample, sequenced in a study of T-cell memory formation after mild COVID-19. One entry per CDR3 protein, called by TCRdb with MiXCR from the 5' RACE reads. Of 200,000 to 250,000 distinct CDR3 sequences listed, more than 8% are singletons. Specimen: PBMCs or a T cell subset sorted from them (not recorded which). The receptors come from a man between 18 and 35 years old who had mild COVID-19 (a few samples of this study predate the infection). Cell type and time point are not known.

This chain links TRBV3-1 with TRBJ2-2, with 7 bases aligning to TRBD2. Germline trimming cut 5 bases from V and 6 bases from J; bases unmatched to any gene: 3. There are 13 residues in the CDR3. Germline loops: CDR1 LGHDT, CDR2 YNNKEL (reference sequence). The chain's CDR3 is CASSTTSAGELFF. Here the CDR3 DNA reads TGTGCCAGCAGCACAACTAGCGCCGGGGAGCTGTTTTTT.

V gene TRBV5-1 combines with J gene TRBJ1-6; 8 bases are a match to TRBD1. V was clipped by 4 bases and J by 9 bases; unmatched bases: 6. There are 14 residues in the CDR3. Looked up from germline, CDR1 is SGHRS and CDR2 is YFSETQ. The CDR3 sequence: CASSLGGQASPLHF. In nucleotides, the CDR3 is TGCGCCAGCAGCCTGGGGGGACAGGCTTCACCCCTCCACTTT.

V and J are TRBV2 and TRBJ1-1, with D hard to call. The CDR3 totals 15 residues. The germline V and J ends were trimmed by 7 bases and 5 bases, with 20 bases remaining between them. Germline CDR1 SNHLY, CDR2 FYNNEI. CDR3 region: CASNTKSVGYTEAFF. CDR3 coding DNA: TGTGCCAGCAACACGAAGTCAGTGGGATATACTGAAGCTTTCTTT.

This rearrangement joins TRBV29-1 to TRBJ2-5; the match to TRBD1 covers 9 bases. Germline V lookup: CDR1 SQVTM, CDR2 ANQGSEA. The CDR3 length is 15 residues. V was clipped by 4 bases and J by 1 base; unmatched bases: 7. CDR3 DNA sequence: TGCAGCGTTGGTGGGACAGGGCCATTCCAAGAGACCCAGTACTTC. It specifies CSVGGTGPFQETQYF.

This clonotype has only a few counts. The J gene is TRBJ2-5, the V gene TRBV7-8, with D unresolved. The CDR3 is 14 amino acids. CDR1 and CDR2 (germline): SGHVS, FQNEAQ. Trimming left V 5 bases short and J 4 bases short, with 14 bases between. The CDR3 nucleotides are TGTGCCAGCAGCCTCCTTAGTTACCGAGAGACCCAGTACTTC. It specifies CASSLLSYRETQYF.